The present T cell receptor beta chain was sequenced within a study of shared clonotypes between healthy human individuals (dated by TCRdb to about 2020). At the level of the whole study: A couple of women and a few men aged 18 to 49 years were included in the cohort. Per donor, three plates each were used for CD4 naive and CD4 memory, two for CD8 naive, and one for CD8 memory. Blood TCR repertoires of roughly five healthy adults were deeply sequenced to estimate repertoire size and the extent of clonotype sharing between individuals. To increase sequencing depth and limit assay-specific biases, TCR repertoire library preparation and sequencing were carried out by different laboratories using diverse techniques. Each donor's leukapheresis produced roughly between about 0.9 and 9.5 billion PBMCs. Overall study results and their limits: Pairwise subsampling led to the expectation that sequencing depth would affect the degree of clonotype sharing among donors. Because the study included only a small number of donors, the genetic and exposure-history diversity represented was limited. Compared with non-shared clonotypes, clonotypes shared by all four sorted-subset donors had higher generation probabilities. Naive subsets generally had larger estimated clonotype richness than memory subsets did. Only blood was sampled, and tissue TCR repertoires likely differ from those in blood. Even with the large sequencing depth, rarefaction of the sorted-subset datasets indicated that sequencing was incomplete. When a few donors were compared, the shared fraction of clonotypes was about 5.4% for naive CD4, about 4% for naive CD8, 2% to 2.5% for memory CD4, and 0.4% for memory CD8.

Using the deep immunoSEQ assay, TCR CDR3 regions were amplified from genomic DNA by multiplex PCR. Extracted genomic DNA from each cell subset was spread evenly across all wells of several immunoSEQ 96-well plates, with each plate serving as a replicate. Each replicate PCR for sorted subsets received about 180 ng genomic DNA, equal to roughly 30,000 T cell genomes. Purified libraries were quantified with a Qubit 3.0 fluorometer, sized on a Bioanalyzer 2100, and re-quantified with the KAPA Library Quantification kit. A separate single-read 150-cycle Illumina NextSeq 550 flow cell was used to sequence each immunoSEQ 96-well plate. In the paper's pipeline: Because only junctional sequences without quality scores were contained in the immunoSEQ output, filtering matching that applied to full-length reads could not be performed. Sequences were annotated with PyIR, a Python wrapper for IgBLAST v1.9, using IMGT germline references to assign V/J genes and CDR3. Reads with weak V/J assignments (E-value above 1e-6), missing CDR3, stop codons, out-of-frame junctions, or ambiguous translated residues were removed. A V3J clonotype was defined by an identical inferred V gene, J gene, and CDR3 amino acid sequence. Percentage overlap between repertoires was computed as shared unique clonotypes divided by the size of the smaller repertoire. RTK rarefaction, the Chao1 estimator, and Recon v2.1 estimates of unobserved clonotypes were used to assess repertoire richness. For all TCRbeta clonotypes obtained by the gDNA method from several donors, generation probabilities were computed with OLGA. TCRdb's version of the immuneACCESS table is confined to in-frame rearrangements and falls short of the full clone set. An unresolved V gene accounts for under half of the shortfall where checked; the remainder is of unknown origin. The D gene and trimming were derived from the DNA, and the V and J assignments and clone size from that table. The sample yields about 1.1 million clones; 75% to 80% were counted once. The leading ten clones occupy 0.4% to 0.55% of the sample.

The donors were healthy, HIV-negative adults with no recently reported acute infections or vaccinations. All donors were Caucasian adults living in Nashville, Tennessee, USA. CD4+ T cells were enriched by magnetic negative selection, after which naive cells were positively selected on CD45RA and the negative fraction was taken as the memory subset. After blood collection by leukapheresis, PBMCs were isolated using Ficoll-Histopaque density gradient centrifugation and then cryopreserved in the vapor phase of liquid nitrogen. Analytical flow cytometry was used to check the purity and quantity of every magnetically sorted T cell population. From each sorted fraction, genomic DNA was isolated and quantified by UV absorbance on a Nanodrop 2000c. In regard to this clone: Its antigen is unknown. No base-level quality is on record; no much larger clone is a single base apart.

The origin of this receptor is a man in his late teens or twenties in good health. Some clones in this sample may be carry-over from other donors' samples. Sequencing used memory CD4+ T cells from PBMCs. The intended sense of this specimen's cell subset or site label: CD45RA-negative fraction.

The CDR3 here reads CASSLRGRAQYF. The bases are TGTGCCAGCAGCTTACGAGGACGAGCGCAGTATTTT. Recombination joined TRBV7-2 with TRBJ2-3; no D gene is confidently identified. From cysteine to phenylalanine, the CDR3 is 12 amino acids long. Of the read, only the CDR3 DNA is kept; its 36 bases are in frame from base 1. V was cut back by 2 bases and J by 10 bases, leaving a gap of 10 bases between them. Based on the germline V gene, the CDR1 and CDR2 sequences are SGHTA and FQGNSA.